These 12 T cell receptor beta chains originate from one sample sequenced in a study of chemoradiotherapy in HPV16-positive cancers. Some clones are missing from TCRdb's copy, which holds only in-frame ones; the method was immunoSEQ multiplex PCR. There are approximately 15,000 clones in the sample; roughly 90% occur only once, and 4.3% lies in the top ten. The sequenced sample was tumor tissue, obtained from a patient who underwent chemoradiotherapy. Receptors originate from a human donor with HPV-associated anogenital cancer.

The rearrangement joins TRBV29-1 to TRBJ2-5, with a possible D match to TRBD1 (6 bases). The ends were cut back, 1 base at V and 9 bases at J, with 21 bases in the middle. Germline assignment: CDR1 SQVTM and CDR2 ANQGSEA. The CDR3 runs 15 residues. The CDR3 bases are TGCAGCGTTGAAGGTACAGGGACCAGGGCCTCGGCCCAGTACTTC. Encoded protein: CSVEGTGTRASAQYF.

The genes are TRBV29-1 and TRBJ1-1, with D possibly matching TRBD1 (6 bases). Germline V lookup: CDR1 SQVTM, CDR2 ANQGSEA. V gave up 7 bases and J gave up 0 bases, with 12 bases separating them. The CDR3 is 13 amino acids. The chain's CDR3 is CSARGQLNTEAFF. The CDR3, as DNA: TGCAGCGCCCGGGGACAATTGAACACTGAAGCTTTCTTT.

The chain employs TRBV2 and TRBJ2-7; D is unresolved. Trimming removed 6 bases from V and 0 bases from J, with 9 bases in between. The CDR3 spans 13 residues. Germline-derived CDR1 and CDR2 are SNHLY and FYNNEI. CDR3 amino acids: CASRSRPSYEQYF. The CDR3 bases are TGTGCCAGCAGAAGCAGGCCCTCCTACGAGCAGTACTTC.

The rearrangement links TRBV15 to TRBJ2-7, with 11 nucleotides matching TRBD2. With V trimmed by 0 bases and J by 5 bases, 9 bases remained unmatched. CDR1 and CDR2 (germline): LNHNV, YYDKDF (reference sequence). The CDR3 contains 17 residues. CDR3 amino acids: CATSRDPTSGSTHEQYF. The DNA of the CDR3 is TGTGCCACCAGCAGAGATCCAACTAGCGGGAGCACCCACGAGCAGTACTTC.

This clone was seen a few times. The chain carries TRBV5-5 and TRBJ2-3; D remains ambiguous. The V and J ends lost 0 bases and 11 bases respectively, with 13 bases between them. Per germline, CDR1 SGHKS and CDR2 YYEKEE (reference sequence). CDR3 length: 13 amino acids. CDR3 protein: CASSLGRSSGQYF. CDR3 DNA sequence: TGTGCCAGCAGCTTGGGCCGCTCATCCGGGCAGTATTTT.

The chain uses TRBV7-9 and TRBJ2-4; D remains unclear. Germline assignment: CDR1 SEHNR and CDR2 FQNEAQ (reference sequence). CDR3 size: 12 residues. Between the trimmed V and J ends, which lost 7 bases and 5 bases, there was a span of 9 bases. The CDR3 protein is CASNGVQNIQYF. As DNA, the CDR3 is TGTGCCAGCAATGGGGTCCAAAACATTCAGTACTTC.

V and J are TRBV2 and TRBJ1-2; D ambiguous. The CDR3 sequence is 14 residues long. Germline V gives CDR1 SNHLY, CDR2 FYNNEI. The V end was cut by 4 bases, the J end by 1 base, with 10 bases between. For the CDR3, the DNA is TGTGCCAGCAGTGTGCGCAGGAATAACTATGGCTACACCTTC. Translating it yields CASSVRRNNYGYTF.

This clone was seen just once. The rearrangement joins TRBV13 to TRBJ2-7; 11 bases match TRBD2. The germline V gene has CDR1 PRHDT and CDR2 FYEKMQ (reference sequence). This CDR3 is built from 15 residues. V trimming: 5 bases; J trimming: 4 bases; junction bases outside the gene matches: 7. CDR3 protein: CASSPRGTSGYEQYF. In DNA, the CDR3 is TGTGCCAGCAGCCCGAGGGGGACTAGCGGTTACGAGCAGTACTTC. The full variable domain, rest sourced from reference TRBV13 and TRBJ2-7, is AAGVIQSPRHLIKEKRETATLKCYPIPRHDTVYWYQQGPGQDPQFLISFYEKMQSDKGSIPDRFSAQQFSDYHSELNMSSLELGDSALYFCASSPRGTSGYEQYFGPGTRLTVT.

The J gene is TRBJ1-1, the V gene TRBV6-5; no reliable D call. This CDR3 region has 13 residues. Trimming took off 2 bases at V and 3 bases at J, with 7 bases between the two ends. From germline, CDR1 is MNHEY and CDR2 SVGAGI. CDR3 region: CASSYRGDTEAFF. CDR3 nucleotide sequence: TGTGCCAGCAGTTACCGGGGAGACACTGAAGCTTTCTTT.

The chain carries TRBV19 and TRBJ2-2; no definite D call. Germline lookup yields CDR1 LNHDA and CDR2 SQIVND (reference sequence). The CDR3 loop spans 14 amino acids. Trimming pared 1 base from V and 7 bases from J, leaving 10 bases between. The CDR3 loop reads CASSIADGYGELFF. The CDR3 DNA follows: TGTGCCAGTAGTATAGCCGACGGGTACGGGGAGCTGTTTTTT.

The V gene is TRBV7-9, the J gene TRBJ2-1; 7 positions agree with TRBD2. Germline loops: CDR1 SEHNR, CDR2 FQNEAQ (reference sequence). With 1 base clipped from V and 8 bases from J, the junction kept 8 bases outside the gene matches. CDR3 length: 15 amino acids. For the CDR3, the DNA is TGTGCCAGCAGCTTAGGGGGGGGTAGCCAGGATGAGCAGTTCTTC. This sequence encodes CASSLGGGSQDEQFF.

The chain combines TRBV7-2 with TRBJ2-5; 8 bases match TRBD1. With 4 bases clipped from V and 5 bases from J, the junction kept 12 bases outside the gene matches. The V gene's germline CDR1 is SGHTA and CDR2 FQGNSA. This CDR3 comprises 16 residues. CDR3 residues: CASSSDRASGWETQYF. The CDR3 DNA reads TGTGCCAGCAGCTCGGACAGGGCGTCGGGTTGGGAGACCCAGTACTTC. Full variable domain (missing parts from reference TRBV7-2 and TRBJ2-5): GAGVSQSPSNKVTEKGKDVELRCDPISGHTALYWYRQSLGQGLEFLIYFQGNSAPDKSGLPSDRFSAERTGGSVSTLTIQRTQQEDSAVYLCASSSDRASGWETQYFGPGTRLLVL.